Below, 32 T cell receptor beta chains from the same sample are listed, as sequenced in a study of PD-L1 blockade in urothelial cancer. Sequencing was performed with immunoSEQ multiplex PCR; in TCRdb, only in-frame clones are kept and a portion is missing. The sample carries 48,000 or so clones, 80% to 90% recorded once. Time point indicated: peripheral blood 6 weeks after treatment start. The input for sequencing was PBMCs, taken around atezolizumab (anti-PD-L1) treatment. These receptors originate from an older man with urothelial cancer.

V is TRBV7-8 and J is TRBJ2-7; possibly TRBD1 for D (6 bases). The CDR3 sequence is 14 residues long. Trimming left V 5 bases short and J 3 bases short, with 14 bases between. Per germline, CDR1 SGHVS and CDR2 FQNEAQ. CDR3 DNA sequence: TGTGCCAGCAGCCCCAGGACAGCGATCTACGAGCAGTACTTC. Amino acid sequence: CASSPRTAIYEQYF.

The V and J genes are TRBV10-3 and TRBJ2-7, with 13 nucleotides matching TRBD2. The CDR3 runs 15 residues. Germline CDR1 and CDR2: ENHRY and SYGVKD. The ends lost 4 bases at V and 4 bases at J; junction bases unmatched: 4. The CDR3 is CAISGGTSGIYEQYF. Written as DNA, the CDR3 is TGTGCCATCAGTGGGGGGACTAGCGGGATTTACGAGCAGTACTTC.

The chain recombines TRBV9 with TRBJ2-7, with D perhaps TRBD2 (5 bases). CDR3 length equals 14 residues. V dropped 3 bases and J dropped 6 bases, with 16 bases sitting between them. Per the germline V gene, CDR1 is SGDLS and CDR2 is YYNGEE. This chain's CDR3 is CASSGTSDWSEQYF. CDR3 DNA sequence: TGTGCCAGCAGCGGGACCTCGGACTGGAGCGAGCAGTACTTC. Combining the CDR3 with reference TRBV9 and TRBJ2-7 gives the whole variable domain DSGVTQTPKHLITATGQRVTLRCSPRSGDLSVYWYQQSLDQGLQFLIQYYNGEERAKGNILERFSAQQFPDLHSELNLSSLELGDSALYFCASSGTSDWSEQYFGPGTRLTVT.

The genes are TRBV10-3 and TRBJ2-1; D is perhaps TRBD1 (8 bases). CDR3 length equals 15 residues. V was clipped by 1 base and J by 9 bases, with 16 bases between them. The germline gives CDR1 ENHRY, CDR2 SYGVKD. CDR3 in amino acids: CAISEYSDREGEQFF. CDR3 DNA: TGTGCCATCAGTGAGTACTCGGACAGGGAGGGTGAGCAGTTCTTC.

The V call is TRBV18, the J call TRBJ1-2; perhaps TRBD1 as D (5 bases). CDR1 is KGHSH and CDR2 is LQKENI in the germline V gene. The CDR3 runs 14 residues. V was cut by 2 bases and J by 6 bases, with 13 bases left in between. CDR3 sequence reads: CASSPSSGHDGYTF. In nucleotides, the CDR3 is TGTGCCAGCTCACCAAGTTCAGGGCACGATGGCTACACCTTC.

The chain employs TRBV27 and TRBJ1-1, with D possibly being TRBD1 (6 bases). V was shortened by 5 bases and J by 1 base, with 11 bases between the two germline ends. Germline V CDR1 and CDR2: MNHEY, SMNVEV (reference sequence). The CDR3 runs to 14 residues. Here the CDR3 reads CASSPGQRNTEAFF. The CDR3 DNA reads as TGTGCCAGCAGTCCAGGACAGAGGAACACTGAAGCTTTCTTT.

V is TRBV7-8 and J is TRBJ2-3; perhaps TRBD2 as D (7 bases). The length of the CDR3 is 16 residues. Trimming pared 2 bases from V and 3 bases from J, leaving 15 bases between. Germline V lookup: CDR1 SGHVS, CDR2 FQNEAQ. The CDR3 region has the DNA TGTGCCAGCAGCTTACGTCGGGGGGCGCAAACAGATACGCAGTATTTT. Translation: CASSLRRGAQTDTQYF.

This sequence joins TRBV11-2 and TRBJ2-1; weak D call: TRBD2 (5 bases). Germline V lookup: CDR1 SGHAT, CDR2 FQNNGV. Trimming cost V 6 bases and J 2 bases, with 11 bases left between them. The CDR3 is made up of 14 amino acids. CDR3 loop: CASRYTGTYNEQFF. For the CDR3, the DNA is TGTGCCAGCAGATACACCGGGACCTACAATGAGCAGTTCTTC.

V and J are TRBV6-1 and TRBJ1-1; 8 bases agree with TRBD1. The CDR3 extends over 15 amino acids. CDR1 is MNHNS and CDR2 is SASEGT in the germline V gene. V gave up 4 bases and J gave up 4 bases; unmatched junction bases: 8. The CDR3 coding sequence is TGTGCCAGCAGTGCCCAACAGGGGGGGAGCACTGAAGCTTTCTTT. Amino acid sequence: CASSAQQGGSTEAFF.

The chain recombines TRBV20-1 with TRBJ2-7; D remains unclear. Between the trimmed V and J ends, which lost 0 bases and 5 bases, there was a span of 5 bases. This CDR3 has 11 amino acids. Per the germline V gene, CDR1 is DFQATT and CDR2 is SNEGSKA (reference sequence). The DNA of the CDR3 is TGCAGTGCTAGAGATAATGACGAGCAGTACTTC. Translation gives CSARDNDEQYF.

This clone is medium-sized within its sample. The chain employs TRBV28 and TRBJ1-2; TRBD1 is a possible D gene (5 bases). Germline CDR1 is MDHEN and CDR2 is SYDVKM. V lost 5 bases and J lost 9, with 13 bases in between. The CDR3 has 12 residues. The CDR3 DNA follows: TGTGCCAGCAGTCTAGACGACAGAAGCTACACCTTC. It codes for CASSLDDRSYTF.

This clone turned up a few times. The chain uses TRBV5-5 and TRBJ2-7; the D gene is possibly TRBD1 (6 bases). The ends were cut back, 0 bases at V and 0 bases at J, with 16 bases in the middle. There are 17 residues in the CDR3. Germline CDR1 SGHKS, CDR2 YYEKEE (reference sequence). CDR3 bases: TGTGCCAGCAGCTTGGCCAACGACAGGACAGCCTCCTACGAGCAGTACTTC. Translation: CASSLANDRTASYEQYF.

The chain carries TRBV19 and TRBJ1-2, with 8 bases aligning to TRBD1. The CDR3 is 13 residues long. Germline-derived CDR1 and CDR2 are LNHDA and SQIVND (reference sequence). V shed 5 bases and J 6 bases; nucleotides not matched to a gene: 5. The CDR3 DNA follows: TGTGCCAGTAGTGCACAGGGGGTAGATGGCTACACCTTC. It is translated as CASSAQGVDGYTF.

For the CDR3, the DNA is TGTGCCAGCTCACCGAGGGGGGACAGGGAGAACATTCAGTACTTC. It specifies CASSPRGDRENIQYF. The chain links TRBV18 to TRBJ2-4; TRBD1 agrees at 9 bases. This CDR3 region has 15 residues. After removal of 3 bases from V and 7 bases from J, the junction contained 7 bases not matched to a gene. CDR1 and CDR2 (germline): KGHSH, LQKENI.

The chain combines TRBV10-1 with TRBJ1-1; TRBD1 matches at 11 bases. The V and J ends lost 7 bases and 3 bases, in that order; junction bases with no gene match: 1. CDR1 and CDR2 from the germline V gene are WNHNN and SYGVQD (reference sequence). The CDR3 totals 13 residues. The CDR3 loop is CASMGQGDTEAFF. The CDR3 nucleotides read TGCGCCAGCATGGGACAGGGGGACACTGAAGCTTTCTTT.

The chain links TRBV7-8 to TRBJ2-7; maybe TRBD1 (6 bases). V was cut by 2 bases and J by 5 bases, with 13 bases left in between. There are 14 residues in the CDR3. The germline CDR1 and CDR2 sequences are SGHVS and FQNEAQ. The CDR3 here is CASSLRDTPNEQYF. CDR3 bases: TGTGCCAGCAGCTTAAGGGACACTCCCAACGAGCAGTACTTC.

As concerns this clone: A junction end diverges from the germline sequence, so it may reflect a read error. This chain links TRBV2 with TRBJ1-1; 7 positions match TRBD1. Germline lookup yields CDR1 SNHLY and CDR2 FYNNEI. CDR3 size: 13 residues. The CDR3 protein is CASREGGHTEAFF. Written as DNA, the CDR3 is TGTGCCAGCAGAGAAGGGGGCCACACTGAAGCTTTCTTT.

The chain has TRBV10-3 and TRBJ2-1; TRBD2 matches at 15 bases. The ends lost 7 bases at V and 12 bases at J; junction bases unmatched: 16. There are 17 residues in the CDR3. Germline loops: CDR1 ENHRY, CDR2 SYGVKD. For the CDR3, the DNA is TGTGCCATCACCCCGGGACTAGCGGGAGGAATGGGAAGTGGGCAGTTCTTC. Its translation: CAITPGLAGGMGSGQFF.

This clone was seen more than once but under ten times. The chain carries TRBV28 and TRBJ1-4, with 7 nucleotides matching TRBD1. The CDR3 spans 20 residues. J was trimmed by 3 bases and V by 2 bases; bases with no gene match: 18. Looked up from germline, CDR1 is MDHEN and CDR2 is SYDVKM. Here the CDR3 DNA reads TGTGCCAGCAGTTTAAGTGATGGTTACAGGGGCCGTTGGGCTAATGAAAAACTGTTTTTT. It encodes CASSLSDGYRGRWANEKLFF. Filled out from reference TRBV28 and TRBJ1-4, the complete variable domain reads DVKVTQSSRYLVKRTGEKVFLECVQDMDHENMFWYRQDPGLGLRLIYFSYDVKMKEKGDIPEGYSVSREKKERFSLILESASTNQTSMYLCASSLSDGYRGRWANEKLFFGSGTQLSVL.

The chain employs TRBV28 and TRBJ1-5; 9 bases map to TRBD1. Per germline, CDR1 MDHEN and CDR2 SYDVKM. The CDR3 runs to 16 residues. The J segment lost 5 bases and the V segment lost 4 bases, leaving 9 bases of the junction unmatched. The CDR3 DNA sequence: TGTGCCAGCAGTTCTCCGACAGGGGGGACGGATCAGCCCCAGCATTTT. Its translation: CASSSPTGGTDQPQHF.

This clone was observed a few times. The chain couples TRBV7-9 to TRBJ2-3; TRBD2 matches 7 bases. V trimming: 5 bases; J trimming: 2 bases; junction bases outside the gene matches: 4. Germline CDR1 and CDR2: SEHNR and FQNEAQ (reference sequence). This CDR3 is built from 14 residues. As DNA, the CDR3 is TGTGCCAGCAGCGCCAGCGGGAACACAGATACGCAGTATTTT. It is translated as CASSASGNTDTQYF.

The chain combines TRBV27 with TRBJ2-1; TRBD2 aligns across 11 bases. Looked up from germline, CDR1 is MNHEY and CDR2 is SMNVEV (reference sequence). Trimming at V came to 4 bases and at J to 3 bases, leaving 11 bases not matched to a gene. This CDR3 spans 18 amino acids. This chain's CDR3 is CASSSRPLAGGRYNEQFF. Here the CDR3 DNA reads TGTGCCAGCAGTTCCCGACCCCTAGCGGGAGGCCGCTACAATGAGCAGTTCTTC.

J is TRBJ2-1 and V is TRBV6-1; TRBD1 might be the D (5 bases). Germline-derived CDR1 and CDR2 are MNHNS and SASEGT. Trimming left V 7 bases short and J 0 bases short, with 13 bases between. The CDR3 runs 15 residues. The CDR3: CASTMTVFSYNEQFF. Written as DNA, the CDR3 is TGTGCCAGCACTATGACAGTTTTCTCCTACAATGAGCAGTTCTTC.

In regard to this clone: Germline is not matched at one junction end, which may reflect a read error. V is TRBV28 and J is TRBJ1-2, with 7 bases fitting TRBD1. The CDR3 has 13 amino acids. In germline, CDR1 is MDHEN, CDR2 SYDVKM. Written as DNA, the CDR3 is TGTGCCAGTAGTTTAGGGACAGCCTATGGCTACACCTTC. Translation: CASSLGTAYGYTF.

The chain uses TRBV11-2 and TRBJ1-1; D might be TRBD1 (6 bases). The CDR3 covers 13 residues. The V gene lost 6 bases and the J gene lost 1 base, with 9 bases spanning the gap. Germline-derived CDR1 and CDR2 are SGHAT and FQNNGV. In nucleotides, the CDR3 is TGTGCCAGCAGGGTACAGGGGAACACTGAAGCTTTCTTT. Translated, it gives CASRVQGNTEAFF.

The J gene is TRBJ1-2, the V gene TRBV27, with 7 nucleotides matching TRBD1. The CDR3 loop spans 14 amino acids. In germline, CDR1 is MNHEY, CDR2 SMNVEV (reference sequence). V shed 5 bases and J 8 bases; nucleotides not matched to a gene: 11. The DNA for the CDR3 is TGTGCCAGCAGTCCGACAGACAGGGTTCGGGGCTACACCTTC. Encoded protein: CASSPTDRVRGYTF.

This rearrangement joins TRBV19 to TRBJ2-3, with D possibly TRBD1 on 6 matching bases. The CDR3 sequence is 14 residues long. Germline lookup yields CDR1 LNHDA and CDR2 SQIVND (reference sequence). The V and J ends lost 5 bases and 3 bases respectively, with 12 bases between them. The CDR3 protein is CASSPPTGTDTQYF. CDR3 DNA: TGTGCCAGTAGTCCCCCGACAGGAACAGATACGCAGTATTTT.

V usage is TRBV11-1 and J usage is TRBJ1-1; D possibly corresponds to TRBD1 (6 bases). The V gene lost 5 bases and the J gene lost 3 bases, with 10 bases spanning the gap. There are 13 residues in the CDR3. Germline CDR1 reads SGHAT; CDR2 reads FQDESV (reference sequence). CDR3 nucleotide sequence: TGTGCCAGCAGCAGAGGGGGGGACACTGAAGCTTTCTTT. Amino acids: CASSRGGDTEAFF.

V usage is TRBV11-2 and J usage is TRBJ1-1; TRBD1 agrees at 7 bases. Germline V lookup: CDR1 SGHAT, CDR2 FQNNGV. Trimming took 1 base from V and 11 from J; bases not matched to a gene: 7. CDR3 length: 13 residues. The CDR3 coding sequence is TGTGCCAGCAGCTTAGTTCAACAAGGGGGCGCTTTCTTT. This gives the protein CASSLVQQGGAFF. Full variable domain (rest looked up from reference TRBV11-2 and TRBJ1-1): EAGVAQSPRYKIIEKRQSVAFWCNPISGHATLYWYQQILGQGPKLLIQFQNNGVVDDSQLPKDRFSAERLKGVDSTLKIQPAKLEDSAVYLCASSLVQQGGAFFGQGTRLTVV.

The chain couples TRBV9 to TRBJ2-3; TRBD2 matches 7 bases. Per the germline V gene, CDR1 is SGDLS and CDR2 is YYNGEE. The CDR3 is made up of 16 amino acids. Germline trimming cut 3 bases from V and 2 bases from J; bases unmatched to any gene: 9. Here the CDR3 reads CASSAQLATVTDTQYF. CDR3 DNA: TGTGCCAGCAGCGCCCAACTAGCGACTGTCACAGATACGCAGTATTTT.

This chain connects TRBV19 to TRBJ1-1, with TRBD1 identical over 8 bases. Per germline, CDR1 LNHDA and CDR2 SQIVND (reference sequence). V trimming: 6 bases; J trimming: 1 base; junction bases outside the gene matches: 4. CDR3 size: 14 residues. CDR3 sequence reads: CASRETGENTEAFF. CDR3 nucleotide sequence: TGTGCCAGTAGGGAGACAGGGGAGAACACTGAAGCTTTCTTT.

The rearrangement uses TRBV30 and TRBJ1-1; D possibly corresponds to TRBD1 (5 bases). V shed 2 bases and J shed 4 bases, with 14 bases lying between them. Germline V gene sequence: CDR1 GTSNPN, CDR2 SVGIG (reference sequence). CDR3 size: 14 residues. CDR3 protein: CAWSQGGSGTEAFF. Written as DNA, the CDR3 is TGTGCCTGGAGTCAGGGAGGAAGTGGCACTGAAGCTTTCTTT.